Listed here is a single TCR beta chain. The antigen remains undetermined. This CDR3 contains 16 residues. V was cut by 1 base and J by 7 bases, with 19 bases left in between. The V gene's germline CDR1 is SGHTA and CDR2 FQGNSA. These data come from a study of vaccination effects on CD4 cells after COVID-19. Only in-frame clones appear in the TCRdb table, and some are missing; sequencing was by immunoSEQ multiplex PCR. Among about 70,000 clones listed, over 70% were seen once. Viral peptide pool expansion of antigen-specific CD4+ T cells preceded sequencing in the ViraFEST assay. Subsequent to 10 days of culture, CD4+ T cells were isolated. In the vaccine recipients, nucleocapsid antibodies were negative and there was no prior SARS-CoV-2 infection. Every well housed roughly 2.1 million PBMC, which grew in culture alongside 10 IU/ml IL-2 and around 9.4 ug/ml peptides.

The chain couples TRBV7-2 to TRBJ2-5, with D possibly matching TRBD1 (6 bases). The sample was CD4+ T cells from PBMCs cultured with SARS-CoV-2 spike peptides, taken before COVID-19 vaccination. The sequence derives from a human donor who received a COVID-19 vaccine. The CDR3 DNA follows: TGTGCCAGCAGCTTAGATATCGTCAGGGAAGGGGGGACCCAGTACTTC. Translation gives CASSLDIVREGGTQYF.